One sample yielded the 18 T cell receptor gamma chains listed below, sequenced in a study of Vδ1+ human thymocytes. Whole-study findings and limits: In the thymus, TRG and TRD repertoires looked highly polyclonal with Gaussian CDR3 lengths.

RNA was extracted from the cells and then reverse transcribed. CDR3 amplicons came from multiplex PCR with pooled V-gene forward and constant-region reverse primers. TCRdb reprocessed the multiplex PCR reads using CATT. Of about 22,000 gamma-chain clones in the sample, around 15% were seen once. No cognate antigen is known for these TCRs. The sequenced sample was Vdelta1+ gamma-delta thymocytes from the thymus. Documented subset: FACS-sorted CD3+ TCRalphabeta- TCRVdelta1+ TCRVdelta2- thymocytes. The receptors come from a child less than two years old who had congenital heart surgery.

Only a few counts were recorded for this clone. Other DNA sequences of this sample code for an identical CDR3. The chain has TRGV2 and TRGJ1 or TRGJ2. The germline V gene encodes CDR1 EGSNGY and CDR2 YDSYNSKV. The CDR3 length is 14 residues. The ends lost 2 bases at V and 0 bases at J; junction bases unmatched: 4. The CDR3 is CATWDDPNYYKKLF. Written as DNA, the CDR3 is TGTGCCACCTGGGACGACCCGAATTATTATAAGAAACTCTTT.

This clone showed up just a few times. This sequence joins TRGV5 and TRGJ1 or TRGJ2. After removal of 0 bases from V and 11 bases from J, the junction contained 10 bases not matched to a gene. Germline assignment: CDR1 VINAFY and CDR2 YDVSNSKD. The CDR3 is made up of 13 amino acids. The CDR3 sequence: CATWDRPSSEKLF. The CDR3 DNA reads as TGTGCCACCTGGGACAGGCCATCCAGCGAGAAACTCTTT.

This clone is termed medium-sized. The same CDR3 is also encoded by other DNA sequences in this sample. V usage is TRGV2 and J usage is TRGJ1 or TRGJ2. The germline V gene encodes CDR1 EGSNGY and CDR2 YDSYNSKV. Losses at the gene ends were 0 bases for V and 7 bases for J; bases not matched to a gene: 6. The CDR3 is 13 residues long. The CDR3 reads CATWDGLGYKKLF. As DNA, the CDR3 is TGTGCCACCTGGGACGGGCTGGGGTATAAGAAACTCTTT.

This clone was detected a few times. The sample carries other DNA sequences with the same CDR3. The chain carries TRGV3 and TRGJ1 or TRGJ2. V trimming: 5 bases; J trimming: 3 bases; junction bases outside the gene matches: 4. CDR1 and CDR2 from the germline V gene are VTNTFY and YDVSTARD (reference sequence). This CDR3 region has 12 residues. The CDR3 bases are TGTGCCACCTGGGGATTTTATTATAAGAAACTCTTT. It yields the protein CATWGFYYKKLF.

The V call is TRGV9, the J call TRGJP1. V was pared by 0 bases and J by 4 bases, with 8 bases of the junction left unmatched. This CDR3 region has 16 residues. The germline CDR1 and CDR2 sequences are GITISATS and ISYDGTV (reference sequence). The CDR3: CALWEVGQVTGWFKIF. CDR3 nucleotides: TGTGCCTTGTGGGAGGTGGGACAGGTCACTGGTTGGTTCAAGATATTT.

With regard to this clone: One junction end does not reproduce the germline sequence, and a read error may be involved. The sample carries other DNA sequences with the same CDR3. V usage is TRGV4 and J usage is TRGJ1 or TRGJ2. This CDR3 comprises 15 residues. Germline loops: CDR1 EGSTGY, CDR2 YDSYTSSV. In nucleotides, the CDR3 is TGTGCCACCTGGAATGGGCCCGCTGGGTATTATAAGAAACTCTTT. Residues: CATWNGPAGYYKKLF.

This clone was picked up a small number of times. Mismatch with germline at one junction end may stem from a read error. The chain couples TRGV9 to TRGJ1 or TRGJ2. Germline V gene sequence: CDR1 GITISATS, CDR2 ISYDGTV (reference sequence). The CDR3 totals 16 residues. For the CDR3, the DNA is TGTGCCTTGTGGGAGGTGTATCCCTCGAATTGTTATAAGAAACTCTTT. Its protein is CALWEVYPSNCYKKLF.

With respect to this clone: Different DNA sequences within this sample yield the same CDR3. The V and J genes are TRGV5 and TRGJ1 or TRGJ2. The CDR3 runs to 13 residues. Losses at the gene ends were 0 bases for V and 7 bases for J; bases not matched to a gene: 6. Germline V lookup: CDR1 VINAFY, CDR2 YDVSNSKD. The CDR3 region is CATWDRRRYKKLF. The DNA for the CDR3 is TGTGCCACCTGGGACAGGCGGAGGTATAAGAAACTCTTT.

A few counts support this clone. The rearrangement uses TRGV9 and TRGJP1. V lost 2 bases to trimming and J lost 2 bases; unmatched junction nucleotides: 5. The germline V gene has CDR1 GITISATS and CDR2 ISYDGTV (reference sequence). This CDR3 is built from 15 residues. This chain's CDR3 is CALWEDKTTGWFKIF. In DNA, the CDR3 is TGTGCCTTGTGGGAGGACAAAACCACTGGTTGGTTCAAGATATTT.

Judged by abundance, this clone is medium-sized. Other DNA variants within this sample encode the same CDR3. The chain uses TRGV2 and TRGJ1 or TRGJ2. Trimming at V came to 0 bases and at J to 10 bases, leaving 3 bases not matched to a gene. Germline loops: CDR1 EGSNGY, CDR2 YDSYNSKV. The CDR3 spans 11 residues. In DNA form, the CDR3 reads TGTGCCACCTGGGACGGGCCCAAGAAACTCTTT. It yields the protein CATWDGPKKLF.

This clone was detected a few times. The chain uses TRGV8 and TRGJ1 or TRGJ2. The CDR3 consists of 12 residues. V shed 5 bases and J 4 bases; nucleotides not matched to a gene: 5. CDR1 VENAVY and CDR2 YDSYNSRV come from the germline V gene. The CDR3 spells CATWAGYYKKLF. DNA of the CDR3: TGTGCCACCTGGGCGGGGTATTATAAGAAACTCTTT.

This clone was recorded a few times. V gene TRGV2 combines with J gene TRGJ1 or TRGJ2. From germline, CDR1 is EGSNGY and CDR2 YDSYNSKV. The CDR3 loop spans 16 amino acids. Unmatched junction bases numbered 9, after V lost 1 base and J lost 0 bases. CDR3 protein: CATWDGQPPNYYKKLF. The CDR3 region has the DNA TGTGCCACCTGGGACGGACAACCACCGAATTATTATAAGAAACTCTTT.

This clone turned up a few times. The chain couples TRGV3 to TRGJ1 or TRGJ2. The germline CDR1 and CDR2 sequences are VTNTFY and YDVSTARD (reference sequence). The CDR3 sequence is 12 residues long. The ends lost 6 bases at V and 5 bases at J; junction bases unmatched: 7. CDR3 protein: CATWTYHYKKLF. Written as DNA, the CDR3 is TGTGCCACCTGGACATATCATTATAAGAAACTCTTT.

Within the sample, this clone is medium-sized. The identical CDR3 is also encoded by other nucleotide sequences in the sample. This chain connects TRGV3 to TRGJ1 or TRGJ2. This CDR3 region has 11 residues. Trimming cost V 0 bases and J 10 bases; bases outside gene matches: 3. Germline V gene lookup returns CDR1 VTNTFY and CDR2 YDVSTARD (reference sequence). The CDR3 region is CATWDRLKKLF. CDR3 DNA sequence: TGTGCCACCTGGGACAGGCTAAAGAAACTCTTT.

J is TRGJ1 or TRGJ2 and V is TRGV5. With V trimmed by 0 bases and J by 12 bases, 8 bases remained unmatched. The CDR3 has 12 residues. The germline CDR1 and CDR2 sequences are VINAFY and YDVSNSKD. Written as DNA, the CDR3 is TGTGCCACCTGGGACAGGCATCTTGGGAAACTCTTT. This gives the protein CATWDRHLGKLF.

The V and J genes are TRGV5 and TRGJP2. Looked up from germline, CDR1 is VINAFY and CDR2 is YDVSNSKD. Trimming cost V 11 bases and J 6 bases; bases outside gene matches: 12. This CDR3 comprises 13 residues. The CDR3 sequence is CAIGGLGDWIKTF. The DNA for the CDR3 is TGTGCCATCGGGGGGTTGGGTGATTGGATCAAGACGTTT.

This clone was observed a single time. V usage is TRGV8 and J usage is TRGJP2. The ends lost 0 bases at V and 0 bases at J; junction bases unmatched: 7. Germline V lookup: CDR1 VENAVY, CDR2 YDSYNSRV. The CDR3 length is 17 residues. CDR3 region: CATWDRHEYSSDWIKTF. CDR3 DNA sequence: TGTGCCACCTGGGATAGGCACGAGTATAGTAGTGATTGGATCAAGACGTTT.

As for this clone: A far larger clone is off by one base, so a read error is likely. The chain is built from TRGV8 and TRGJP2. The CDR3 is 13 residues long. CDR1 is VENAVY and CDR2 is YDSYNSRV in the germline V gene. The CDR3, as DNA: TGTGCCACCTGGGATAGTTGTGATTGGATCAAGACGTTT. As protein: CATWDSCDWIKTF.